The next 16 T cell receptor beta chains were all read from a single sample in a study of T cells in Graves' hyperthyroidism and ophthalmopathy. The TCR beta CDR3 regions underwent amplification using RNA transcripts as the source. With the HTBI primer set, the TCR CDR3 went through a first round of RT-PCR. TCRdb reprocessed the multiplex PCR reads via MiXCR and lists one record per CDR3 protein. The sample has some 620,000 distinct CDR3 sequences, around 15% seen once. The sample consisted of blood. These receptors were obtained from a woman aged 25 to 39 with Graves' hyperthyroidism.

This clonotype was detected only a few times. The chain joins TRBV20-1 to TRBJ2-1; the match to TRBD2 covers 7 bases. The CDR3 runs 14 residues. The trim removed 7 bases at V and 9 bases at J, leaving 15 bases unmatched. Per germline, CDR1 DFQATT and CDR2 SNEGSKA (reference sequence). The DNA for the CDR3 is TGCAGTGTACCTCAGAGCGGGATCCCCAGTGAGCAGTTCTTC. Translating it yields CSVPQSGIPSEQFF.

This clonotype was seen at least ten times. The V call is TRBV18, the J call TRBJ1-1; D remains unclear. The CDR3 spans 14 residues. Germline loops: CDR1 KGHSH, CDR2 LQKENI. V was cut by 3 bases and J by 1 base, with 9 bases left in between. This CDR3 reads CASSPVGRNTEAFF. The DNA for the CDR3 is TGTGCCAGCTCACCTGTCGGACGGAACACTGAAGCTTTCTTT.

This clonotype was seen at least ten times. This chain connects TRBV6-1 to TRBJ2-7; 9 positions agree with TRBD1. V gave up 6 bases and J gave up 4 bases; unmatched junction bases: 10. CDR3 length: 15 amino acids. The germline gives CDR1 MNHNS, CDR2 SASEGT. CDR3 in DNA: TGTGCCAGCAGCCAAATGGACAGGGGCCTATACGAGCAGTACTTC. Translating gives CASSQMDRGLYEQYF.

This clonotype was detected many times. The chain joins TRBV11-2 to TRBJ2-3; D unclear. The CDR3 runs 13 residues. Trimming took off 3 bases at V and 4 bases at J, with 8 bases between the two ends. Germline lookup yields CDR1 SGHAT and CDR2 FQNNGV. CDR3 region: CASSFAMADTQYF. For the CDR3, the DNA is TGTGCCAGCAGCTTCGCCATGGCAGATACGCAGTATTTT.

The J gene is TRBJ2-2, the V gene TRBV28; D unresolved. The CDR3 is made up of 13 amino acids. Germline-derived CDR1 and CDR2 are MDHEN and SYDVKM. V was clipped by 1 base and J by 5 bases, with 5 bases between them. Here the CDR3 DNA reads TGTGCCAGCAGTTTATTTGGTACCGGGGAGCTGTTTTTT. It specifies CASSLFGTGELFF.

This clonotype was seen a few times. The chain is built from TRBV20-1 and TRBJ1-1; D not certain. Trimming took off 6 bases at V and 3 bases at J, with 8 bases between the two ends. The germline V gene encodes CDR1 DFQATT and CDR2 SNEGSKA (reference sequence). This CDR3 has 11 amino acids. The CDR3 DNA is TGCAGTGCCGACATCTACACTGAAGCTTTCTTT. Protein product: CSADIYTEAFF.

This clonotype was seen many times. Here the CDR3 DNA reads TGTGCCAACAAGGGACTAGGGGCCTACAATGAGCAGTTCTTC. It codes for CANKGLGAYNEQFF. This chain connects TRBV2 to TRBJ2-1, with 8 bases that match TRBD2. Germline values: CDR1 SNHLY, CDR2 FYNNEI. V lost 10 bases and J lost 2; bases outside the gene matches: 7. The CDR3 has 14 amino acids.

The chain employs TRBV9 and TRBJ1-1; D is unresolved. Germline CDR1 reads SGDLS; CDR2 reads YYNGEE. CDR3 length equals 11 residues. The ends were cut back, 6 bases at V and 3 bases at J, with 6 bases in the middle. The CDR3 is CASIGHTEAFF. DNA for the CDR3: TGTGCCAGCATAGGCCACACTGAAGCTTTCTTT.

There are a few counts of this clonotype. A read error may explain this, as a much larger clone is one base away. In nucleotides, the CDR3 is TGTGCCAGCAGTCCCCGCTTAGGGTATAACGAGCAGCACTTC. It translates to CASSPRLGYNEQHF. The chain uses TRBV28 and TRBJ2-7; D is unresolved. The V gene's germline CDR1 is MDHEN and CDR2 SYDVKM. The CDR3 sequence is 14 residues long.

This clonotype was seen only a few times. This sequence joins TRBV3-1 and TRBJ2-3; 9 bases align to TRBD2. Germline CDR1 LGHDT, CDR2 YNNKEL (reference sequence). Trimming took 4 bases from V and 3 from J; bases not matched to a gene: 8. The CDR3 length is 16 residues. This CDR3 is CASSPGYSGRTDTQYF. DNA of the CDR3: TGTGCCAGCAGCCCGGGATATAGCGGGAGAACAGATACGCAGTATTTT.

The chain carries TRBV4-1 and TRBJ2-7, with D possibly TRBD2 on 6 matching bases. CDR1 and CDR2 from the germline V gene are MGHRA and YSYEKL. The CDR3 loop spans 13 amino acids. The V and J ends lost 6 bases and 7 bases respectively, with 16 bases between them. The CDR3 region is CASSPGGLGEQYF. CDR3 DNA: TGCGCCAGCAGTCCCGGAGGGCTTGGAGAGCAGTACTTC.

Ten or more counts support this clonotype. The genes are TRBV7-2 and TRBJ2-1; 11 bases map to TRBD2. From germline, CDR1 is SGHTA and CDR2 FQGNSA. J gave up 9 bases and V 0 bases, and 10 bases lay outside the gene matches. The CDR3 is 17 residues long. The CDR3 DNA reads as TGTGCCAGCAGCTTAGCGGCCGGTAGCGGGAGGGGTAGTGAGCAGTTCTTC. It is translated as CASSLAAGSGRGSEQFF.

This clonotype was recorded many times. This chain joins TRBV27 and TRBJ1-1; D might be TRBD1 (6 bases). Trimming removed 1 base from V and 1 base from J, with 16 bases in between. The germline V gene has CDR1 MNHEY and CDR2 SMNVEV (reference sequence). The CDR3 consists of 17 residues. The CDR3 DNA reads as TGTGCCAGCAGTTTATTGGGACACGGTGGTGGGAACACTGAAGCTTTCTTT. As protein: CASSLLGHGGGNTEAFF.

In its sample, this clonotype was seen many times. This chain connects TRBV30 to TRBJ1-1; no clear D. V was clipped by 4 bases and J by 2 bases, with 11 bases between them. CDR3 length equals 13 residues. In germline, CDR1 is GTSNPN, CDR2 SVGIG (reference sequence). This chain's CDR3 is CAWTVGFNTEAFF. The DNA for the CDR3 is TGTGCCTGGACGGTAGGGTTTAACACTGAAGCTTTCTTT.

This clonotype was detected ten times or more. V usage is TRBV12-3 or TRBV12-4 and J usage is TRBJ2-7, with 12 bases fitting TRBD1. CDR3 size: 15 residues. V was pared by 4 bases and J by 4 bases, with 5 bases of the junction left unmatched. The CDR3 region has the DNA TGTGCCAGCAGTTGGGGACAGGGGGCTGGGTACGAGCAGTACTTC. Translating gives CASSWGQGAGYEQYF.

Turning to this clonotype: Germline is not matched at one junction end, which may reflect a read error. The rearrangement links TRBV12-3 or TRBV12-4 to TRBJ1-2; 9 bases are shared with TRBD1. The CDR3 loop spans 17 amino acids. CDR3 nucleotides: TGTGCCAGCAGGCCGGGACAGGGAAACCCCCAGGACTATGGCTACGCCTTC. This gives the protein CASRPGQGNPQDYGYAF.